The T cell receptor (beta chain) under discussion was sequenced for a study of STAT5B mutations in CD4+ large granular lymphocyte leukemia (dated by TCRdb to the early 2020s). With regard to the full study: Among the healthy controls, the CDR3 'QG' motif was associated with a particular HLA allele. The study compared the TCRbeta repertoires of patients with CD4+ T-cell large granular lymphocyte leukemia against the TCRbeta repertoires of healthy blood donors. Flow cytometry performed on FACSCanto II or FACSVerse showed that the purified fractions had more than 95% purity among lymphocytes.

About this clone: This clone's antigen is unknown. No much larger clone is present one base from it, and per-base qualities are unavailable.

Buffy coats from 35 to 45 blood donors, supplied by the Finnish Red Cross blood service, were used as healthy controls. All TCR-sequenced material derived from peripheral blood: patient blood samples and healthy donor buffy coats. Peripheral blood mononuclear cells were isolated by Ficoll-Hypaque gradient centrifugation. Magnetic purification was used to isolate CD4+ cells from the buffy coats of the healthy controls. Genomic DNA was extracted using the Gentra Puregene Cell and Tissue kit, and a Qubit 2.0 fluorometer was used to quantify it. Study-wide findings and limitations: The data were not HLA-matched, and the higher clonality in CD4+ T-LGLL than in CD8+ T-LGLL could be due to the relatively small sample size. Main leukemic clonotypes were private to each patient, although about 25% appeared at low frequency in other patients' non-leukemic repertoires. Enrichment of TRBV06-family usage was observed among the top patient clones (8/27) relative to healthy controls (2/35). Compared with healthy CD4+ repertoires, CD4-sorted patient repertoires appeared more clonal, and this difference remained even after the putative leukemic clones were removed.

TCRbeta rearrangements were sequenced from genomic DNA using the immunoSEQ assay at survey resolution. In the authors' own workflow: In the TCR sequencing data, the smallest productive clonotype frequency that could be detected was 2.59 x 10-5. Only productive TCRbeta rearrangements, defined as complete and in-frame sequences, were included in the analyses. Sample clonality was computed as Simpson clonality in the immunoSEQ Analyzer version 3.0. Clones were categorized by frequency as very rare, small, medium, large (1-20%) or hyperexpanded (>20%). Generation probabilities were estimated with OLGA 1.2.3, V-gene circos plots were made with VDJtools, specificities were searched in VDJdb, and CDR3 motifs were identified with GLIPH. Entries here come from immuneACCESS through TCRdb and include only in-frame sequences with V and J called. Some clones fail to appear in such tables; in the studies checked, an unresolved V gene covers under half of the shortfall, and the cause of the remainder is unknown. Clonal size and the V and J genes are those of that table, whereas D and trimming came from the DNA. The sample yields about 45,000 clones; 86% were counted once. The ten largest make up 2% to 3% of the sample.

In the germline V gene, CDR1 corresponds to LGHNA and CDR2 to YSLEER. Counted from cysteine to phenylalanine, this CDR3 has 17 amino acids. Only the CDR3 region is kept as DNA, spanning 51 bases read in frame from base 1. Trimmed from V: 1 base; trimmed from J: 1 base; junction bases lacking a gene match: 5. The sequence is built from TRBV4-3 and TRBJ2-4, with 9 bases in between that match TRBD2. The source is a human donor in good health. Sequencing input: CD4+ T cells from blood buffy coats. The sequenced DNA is TGCGCCAGCAGCCAAGGCTTAGCGGGAGCGGCCAAAAACATTCAGTACTTC. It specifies CASSQGLAGAAKNIQYF.